This entry lists 5 T cell receptor beta chains sequenced from one sample in a study of early T cells in non-severe SARS-CoV-2 infection. TCRdb used MiXCR to reprocess the 5' RACE reads, holding one entry per CDR3 protein. The repertoire holds 40,000 to 50,000 distinct CDR3 sequences, about 13% seen once, with roughly 10% in the top ten. Sequencing was carried out using whole blood. These receptors were collected from an adult who was a healthcare worker with PCR-confirmed SARS-CoV-2 infection or an uninfected control (not recorded which).

In its sample, this clonotype was seen many times. V usage is TRBV11-1 and J usage is TRBJ2-3; maybe TRBD2 (7 bases). Between the trimmed V and J ends, which lost 2 bases and 3 bases, there was a span of 12 bases. The germline V gene has CDR1 SGHAT and CDR2 FQDESV (reference sequence). The CDR3 contains 15 residues. The CDR3 coding sequence is TGTGCCAGCAGCTTATCCGGGGGGCGAACAGATACGCAGTATTTT. Translating it yields CASSLSGGRTDTQYF.

In this sample, this clonotype turned up many times. The rearrangement uses TRBV15 and TRBJ2-1; 7 bases map to TRBD1. J was trimmed by 10 bases and V by 3 bases; bases with no gene match: 12. The CDR3 contains 15 residues. Per the germline V gene, CDR1 is LNHNV and CDR2 is YYDKDF (reference sequence). In DNA form, the CDR3 reads TGTGCCACCAGCAGGGTCCGACAGGGAAGTGGAGAGCAGTTCTTC. This sequence encodes CATSRVRQGSGEQFF.

The chain is built from TRBV5-1 and TRBJ2-1, with 7 bases lining up with TRBD2. After removal of 0 bases from V and 2 bases from J, the junction contained 5 bases not matched to a gene. Looked up from germline, CDR1 is SGHRS and CDR2 is YFSETQ. CDR3 length: 16 residues. The DNA of the CDR3 is TGCGCCAGCAGCTTGGATCGGCGGGGGACCTACAATGAGCAGTTCTTC. Residues: CASSLDRRGTYNEQFF.

The chain links TRBV7-9 to TRBJ1-2, with D tentatively TRBD1 (5 bases). The CDR3 sequence is 17 residues long. In germline, CDR1 is SEHNR, CDR2 FQNEAQ (reference sequence). Trimming took 1 base from V and 5 from J, leaving 20 bases between them. The CDR3 coding sequence is TGTGCCAGCAGCTTAGGGGCCGGGGGACGGCTGACTTATGGCTACACCTTC. Its translation is CASSLGAGGRLTYGYTF.

V and J are TRBV7-6 and TRBJ2-5, with D perhaps TRBD1 or TRBD2 (5 bases each). The CDR3 extends over 15 amino acids. Germline-derived CDR1 and CDR2 are SGHVS and FNYEAQ. The V and J ends lost 2 bases and 2 bases respectively, with 12 bases between them. The CDR3 here is CASSLFGGQQETQYF. The CDR3 DNA is TGTGCCAGCAGCTTATTTGGGGGTCAACAAGAGACCCAGTACTTC.